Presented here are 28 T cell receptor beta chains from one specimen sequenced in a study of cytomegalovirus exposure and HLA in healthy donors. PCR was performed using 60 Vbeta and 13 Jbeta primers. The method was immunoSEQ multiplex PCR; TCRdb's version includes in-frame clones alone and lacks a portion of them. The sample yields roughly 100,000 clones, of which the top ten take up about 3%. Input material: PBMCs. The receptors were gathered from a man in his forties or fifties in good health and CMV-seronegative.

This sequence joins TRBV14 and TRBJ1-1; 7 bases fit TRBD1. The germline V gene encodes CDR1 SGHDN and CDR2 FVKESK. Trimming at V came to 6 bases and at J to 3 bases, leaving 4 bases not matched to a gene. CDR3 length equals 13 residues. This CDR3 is CASSDTGDTEAFF. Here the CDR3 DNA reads TGTGCCAGCAGTGATACAGGGGACACTGAAGCTTTCTTT.

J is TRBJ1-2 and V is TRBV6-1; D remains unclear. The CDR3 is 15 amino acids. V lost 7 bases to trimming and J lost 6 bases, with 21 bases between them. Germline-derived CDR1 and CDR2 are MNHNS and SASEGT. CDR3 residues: CASTVRRTSVNGYTF. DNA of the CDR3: TGTGCCAGCACTGTGAGGAGGACCAGTGTTAATGGCTACACCTTC.

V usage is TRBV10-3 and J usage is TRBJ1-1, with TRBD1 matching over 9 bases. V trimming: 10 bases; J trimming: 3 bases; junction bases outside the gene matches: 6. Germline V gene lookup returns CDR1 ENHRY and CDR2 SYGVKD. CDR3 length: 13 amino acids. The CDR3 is CATTRDRDTEAFF. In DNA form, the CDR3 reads TGTGCCACCACCAGGGACAGGGACACTGAAGCTTTCTTT.

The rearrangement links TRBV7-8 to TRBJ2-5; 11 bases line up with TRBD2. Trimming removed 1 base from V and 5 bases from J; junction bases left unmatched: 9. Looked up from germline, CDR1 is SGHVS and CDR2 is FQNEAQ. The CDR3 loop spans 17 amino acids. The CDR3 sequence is CASSLGGTSGSGETQYF. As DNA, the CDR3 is TGTGCCAGCAGCTTAGGGGGCACTAGCGGGAGCGGGGAGACCCAGTACTTC.

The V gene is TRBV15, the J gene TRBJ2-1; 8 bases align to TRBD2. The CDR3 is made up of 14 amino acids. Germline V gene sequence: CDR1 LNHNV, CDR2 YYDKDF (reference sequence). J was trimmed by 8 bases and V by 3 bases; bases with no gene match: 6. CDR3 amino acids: CATSSPREGDEQFF. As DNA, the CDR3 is TGTGCCACCAGCAGTCCCCGGGAGGGCGATGAGCAGTTCTTC.

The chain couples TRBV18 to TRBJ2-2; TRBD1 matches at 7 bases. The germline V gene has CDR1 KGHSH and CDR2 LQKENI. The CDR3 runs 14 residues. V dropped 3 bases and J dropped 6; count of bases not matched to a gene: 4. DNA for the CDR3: TGTGCCAGCTCACCCGACAGGGCCCCCGGGGAGCTGTTTTTT. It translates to CASSPDRAPGELFF.

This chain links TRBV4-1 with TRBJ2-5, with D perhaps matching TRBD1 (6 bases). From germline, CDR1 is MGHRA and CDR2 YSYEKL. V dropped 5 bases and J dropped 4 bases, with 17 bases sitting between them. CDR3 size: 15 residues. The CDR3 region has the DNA TGCGCCAGCAGCTCAGGGGCCGGAGGCAGAGAGACCCAGTACTTC. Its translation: CASSSGAGGRETQYF.

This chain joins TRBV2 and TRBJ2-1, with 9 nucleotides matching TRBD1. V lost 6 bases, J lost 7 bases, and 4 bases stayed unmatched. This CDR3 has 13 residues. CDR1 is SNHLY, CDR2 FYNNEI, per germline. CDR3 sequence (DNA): TGTGCCAGCAGAGGGACAGGGTCGAATGAGCAGTTCTTC. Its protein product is CASRGTGSNEQFF.

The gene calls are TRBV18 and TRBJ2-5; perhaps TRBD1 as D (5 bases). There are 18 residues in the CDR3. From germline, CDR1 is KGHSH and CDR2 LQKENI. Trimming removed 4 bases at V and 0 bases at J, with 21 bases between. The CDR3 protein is CASSQLDMGPGYQETQYF. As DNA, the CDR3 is TGTGCCAGCTCACAATTGGACATGGGCCCCGGGTACCAAGAGACCCAGTACTTC.

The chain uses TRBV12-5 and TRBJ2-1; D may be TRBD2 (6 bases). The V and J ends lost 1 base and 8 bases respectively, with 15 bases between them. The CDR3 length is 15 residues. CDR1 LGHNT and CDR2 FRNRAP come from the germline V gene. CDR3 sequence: CASGLGLLATDEQFF. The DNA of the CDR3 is TGTGCTAGTGGTTTGGGGTTACTAGCTACGGATGAGCAGTTCTTC.

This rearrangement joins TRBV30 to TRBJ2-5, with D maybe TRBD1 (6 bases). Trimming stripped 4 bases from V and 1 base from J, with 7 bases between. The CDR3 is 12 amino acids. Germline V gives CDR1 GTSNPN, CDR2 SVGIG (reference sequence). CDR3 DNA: TGTGCCTGGAACAGGGTCCAAGAGACCCAGTACTTC. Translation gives CAWNRVQETQYF.

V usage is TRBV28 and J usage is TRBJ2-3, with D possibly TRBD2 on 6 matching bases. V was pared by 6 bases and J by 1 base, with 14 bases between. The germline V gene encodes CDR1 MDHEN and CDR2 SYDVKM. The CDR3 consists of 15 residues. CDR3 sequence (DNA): TGTGCCAGCAGATGGGGGGAGAGGGGCACAGATACGCAGTATTTT. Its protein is CASRWGERGTDTQYF.

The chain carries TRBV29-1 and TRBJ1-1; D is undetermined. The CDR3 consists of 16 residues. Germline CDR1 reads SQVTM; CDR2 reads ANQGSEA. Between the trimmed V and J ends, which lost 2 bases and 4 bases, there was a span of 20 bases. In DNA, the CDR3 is TGCAGCGTTGAATTTCGACCCCCCCACCGGGTCACTGAAGCTTTCTTT. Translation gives CSVEFRPPHRVTEAFF. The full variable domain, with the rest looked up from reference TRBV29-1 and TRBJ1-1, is SAVISQKPSRDICQRGTSLTIQCQVDSQVTMMFWYRQQPGQSLTLIATANQGSEATYESGFVIDKFPISRPNLTFSTLTVSNMSPEDSSIYLCSVEFRPPHRVTEAFFGQGTRLTVV.

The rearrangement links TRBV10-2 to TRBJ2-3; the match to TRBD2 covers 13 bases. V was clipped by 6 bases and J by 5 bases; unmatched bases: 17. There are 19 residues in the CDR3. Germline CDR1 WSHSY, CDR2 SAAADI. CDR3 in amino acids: CASSEIPGLAGKVGDTQYF. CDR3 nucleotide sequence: TGCGCCAGCAGCGAGATTCCGGGACTAGCGGGAAAGGTGGGAGATACGCAGTATTTT.

The CDR3 loop reads CAWRRIEKYNEQFF. The CDR3 nucleotides are TGTGCCTGGAGGAGGATAGAGAAATACAATGAGCAGTTCTTC. This chain connects TRBV30 to TRBJ2-1; no definite D call. The CDR3 is 14 amino acids. The germline V and J ends were trimmed by 3 bases and 4 bases, with 13 bases remaining between them. Germline V lookup: CDR1 GTSNPN, CDR2 SVGIG (reference sequence).

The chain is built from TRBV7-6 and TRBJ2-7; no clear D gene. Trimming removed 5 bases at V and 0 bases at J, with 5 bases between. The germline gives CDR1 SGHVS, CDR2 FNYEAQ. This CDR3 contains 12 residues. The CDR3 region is CASSRSSYEQYF. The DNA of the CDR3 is TGTGCCAGCAGCCGCAGCTCCTACGAGCAGTACTTC.

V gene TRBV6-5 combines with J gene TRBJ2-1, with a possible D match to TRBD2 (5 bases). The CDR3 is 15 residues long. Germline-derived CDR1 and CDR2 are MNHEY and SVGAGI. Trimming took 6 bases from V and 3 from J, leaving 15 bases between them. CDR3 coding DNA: TGTGCCAGCAGCCCCCTGGGAGCTATCTACAATGAGCAGTTCTTC. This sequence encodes CASSPLGAIYNEQFF.

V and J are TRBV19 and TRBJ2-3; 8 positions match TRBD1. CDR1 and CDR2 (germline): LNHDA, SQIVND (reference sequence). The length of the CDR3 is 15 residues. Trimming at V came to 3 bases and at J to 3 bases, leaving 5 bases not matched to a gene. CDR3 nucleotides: TGTGCCAGTAGTATGAGGACAGGGAGTACAGATACGCAGTATTTT. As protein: CASSMRTGSTDTQYF.

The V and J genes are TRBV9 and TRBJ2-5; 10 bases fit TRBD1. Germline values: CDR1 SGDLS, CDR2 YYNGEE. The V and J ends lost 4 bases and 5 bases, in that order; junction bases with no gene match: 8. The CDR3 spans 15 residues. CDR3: CASSPGTGVFETQYF. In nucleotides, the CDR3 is TGTGCCAGCAGCCCTGGGACAGGGGTTTTTGAGACCCAGTACTTC. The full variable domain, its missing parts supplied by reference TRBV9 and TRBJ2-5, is DSGVTQTPKHLITATGQRVTLRCSPRSGDLSVYWYQQSLDQGLQFLIQYYNGEERAKGNILERFSAQQFPDLHSELNLSSLELGDSALYFCASSPGTGVFETQYFGPGTRLLVL.

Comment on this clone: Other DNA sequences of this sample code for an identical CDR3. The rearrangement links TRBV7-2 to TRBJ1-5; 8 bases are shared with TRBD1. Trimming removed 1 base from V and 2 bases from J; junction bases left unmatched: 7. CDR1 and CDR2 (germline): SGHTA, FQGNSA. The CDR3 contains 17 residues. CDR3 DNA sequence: TGTGCCAGCAGCTTAGTGCCAGGGGGCCTGGGCAATCAGCCCCAGCATTTT. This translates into CASSLVPGGLGNQPQHF.

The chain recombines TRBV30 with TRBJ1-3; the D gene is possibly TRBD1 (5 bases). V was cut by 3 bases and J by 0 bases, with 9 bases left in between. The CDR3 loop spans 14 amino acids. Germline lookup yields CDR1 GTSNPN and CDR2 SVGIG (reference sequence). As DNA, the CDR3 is TGTGCCTGGAGAGACAGATCCTCTGGAAACACCATATATTTT. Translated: CAWRDRSSGNTIYF.

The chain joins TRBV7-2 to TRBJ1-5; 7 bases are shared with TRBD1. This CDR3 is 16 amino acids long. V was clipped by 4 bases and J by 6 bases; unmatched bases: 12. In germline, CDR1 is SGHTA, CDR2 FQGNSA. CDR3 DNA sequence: TGTGCCAGCAGCTCCACTACAGGGGTCGGGACTCAGCCCCAGCATTTT. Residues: CASSSTTGVGTQPQHF.

CDR3 coding DNA: TGTGCCAGCAGCTTAGGGACAGGGGGCAATCAGCCCCAGCATTTT. This encodes CASSLGTGGNQPQHF. The rearrangement links TRBV7-6 to TRBJ1-5; TRBD1 matches at 9 bases. Looked up from germline, CDR1 is SGHVS and CDR2 is FNYEAQ. This CDR3 is 15 amino acids long. After removal of 1 base from V and 2 bases from J, the junction contained 0 bases not matched to a gene.

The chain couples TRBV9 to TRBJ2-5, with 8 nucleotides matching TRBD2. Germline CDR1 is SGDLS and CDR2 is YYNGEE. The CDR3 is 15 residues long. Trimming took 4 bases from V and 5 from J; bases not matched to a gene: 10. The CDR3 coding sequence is TGTGCCAGCAGCTTCCCCGGGGGGGGCGGGGAGACCCAGTACTTC. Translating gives CASSFPGGGGETQYF.

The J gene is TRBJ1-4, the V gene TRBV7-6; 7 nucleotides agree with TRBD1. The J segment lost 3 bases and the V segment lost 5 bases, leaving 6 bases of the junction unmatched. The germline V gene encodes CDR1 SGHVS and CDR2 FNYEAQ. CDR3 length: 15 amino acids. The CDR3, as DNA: TGTGCCAGCAGCCAGACAGGGATTTCTAATGAAAAACTGTTTTTT. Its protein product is CASSQTGISNEKLFF. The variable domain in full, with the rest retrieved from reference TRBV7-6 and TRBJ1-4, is GAGVSQSPRYKVTKRGQDVALRCDPISGHVSLYWYRQALGQGPEFLTYFNYEAQQDKSGLPNDRFSAERPEGSISTLTIQRTEQRDSAMYRCASSQTGISNEKLFFGSGTQLSVL.

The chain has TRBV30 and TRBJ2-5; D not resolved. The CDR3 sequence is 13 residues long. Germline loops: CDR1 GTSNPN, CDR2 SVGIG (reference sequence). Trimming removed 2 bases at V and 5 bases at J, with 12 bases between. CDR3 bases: TGTGCCTGGAGTCAACTATCTCGGGAGACCCAGTACTTC. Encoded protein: CAWSQLSRETQYF.

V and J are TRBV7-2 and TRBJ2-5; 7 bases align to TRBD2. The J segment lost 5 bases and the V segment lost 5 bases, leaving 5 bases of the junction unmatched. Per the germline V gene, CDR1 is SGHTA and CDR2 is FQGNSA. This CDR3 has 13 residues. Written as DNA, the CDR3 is TGTGCCAGCAGCGGGTCCGGGGGGGAGACCCAGTACTTC. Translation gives CASSGSGGETQYF.

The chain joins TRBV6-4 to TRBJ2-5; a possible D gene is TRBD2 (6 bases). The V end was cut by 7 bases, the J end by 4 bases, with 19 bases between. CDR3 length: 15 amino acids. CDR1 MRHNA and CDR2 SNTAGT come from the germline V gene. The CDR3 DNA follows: TGTGCCAGCACTCCCCTGGGGACTGTTGGAGAGACCCAGTACTTC. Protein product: CASTPLGTVGETQYF.